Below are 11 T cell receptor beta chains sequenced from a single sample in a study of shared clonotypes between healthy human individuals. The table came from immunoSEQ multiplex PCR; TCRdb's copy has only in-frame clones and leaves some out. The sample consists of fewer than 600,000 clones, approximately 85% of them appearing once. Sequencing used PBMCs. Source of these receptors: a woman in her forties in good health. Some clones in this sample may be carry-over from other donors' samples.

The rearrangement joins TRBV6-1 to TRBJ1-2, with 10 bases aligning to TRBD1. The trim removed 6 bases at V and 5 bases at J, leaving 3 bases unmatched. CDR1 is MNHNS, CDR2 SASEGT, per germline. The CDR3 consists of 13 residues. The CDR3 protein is CASSDRGPYGYTF. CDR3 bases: TGTGCCAGCAGCGACAGGGGGCCTTATGGCTACACCTTC.

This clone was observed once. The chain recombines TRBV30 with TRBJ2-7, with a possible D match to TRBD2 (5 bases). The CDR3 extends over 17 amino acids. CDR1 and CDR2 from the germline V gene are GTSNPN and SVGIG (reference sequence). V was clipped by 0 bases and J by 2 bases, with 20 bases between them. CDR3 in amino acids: CAWSVRRSRAITYEQYF. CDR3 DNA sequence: TGTGCCTGGAGTGTACGGCGCTCGAGGGCGATAACCTACGAGCAGTACTTC.

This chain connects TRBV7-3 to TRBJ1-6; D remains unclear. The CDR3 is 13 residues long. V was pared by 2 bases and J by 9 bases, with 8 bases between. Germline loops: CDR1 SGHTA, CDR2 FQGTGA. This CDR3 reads CASSLDGGSPLHF. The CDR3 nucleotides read TGTGCCAGCAGCTTAGACGGTGGTTCACCCCTCCACTTT.

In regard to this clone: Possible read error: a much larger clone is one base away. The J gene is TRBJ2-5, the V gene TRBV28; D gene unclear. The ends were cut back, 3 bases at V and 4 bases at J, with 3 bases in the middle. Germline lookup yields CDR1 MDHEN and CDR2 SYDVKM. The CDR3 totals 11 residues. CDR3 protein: CASSFRETQYF. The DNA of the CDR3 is TGTGCCAGCAGTTTTAGAGAGACCCAGTACTTC. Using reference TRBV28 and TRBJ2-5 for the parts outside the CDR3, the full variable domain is DVKVTQSSRYLVKRTGEKVFLECVQDMDHENMFWYRQDPGLGLRLIYFSYDVKMKEKGDIPEGYSVSREKKERFSLILESASTNQTSMYLCASSFRETQYFGPGTRLLVL.

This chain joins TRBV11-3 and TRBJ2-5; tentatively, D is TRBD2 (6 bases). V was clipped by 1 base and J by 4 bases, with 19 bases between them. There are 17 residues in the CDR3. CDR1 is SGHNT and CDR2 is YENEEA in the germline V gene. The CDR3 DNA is TGTGCCAGCAGCTTAGGCCCAGGGCGGGGCCACAGAGAGACCCAGTACTTC. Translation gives CASSLGPGRGHRETQYF.

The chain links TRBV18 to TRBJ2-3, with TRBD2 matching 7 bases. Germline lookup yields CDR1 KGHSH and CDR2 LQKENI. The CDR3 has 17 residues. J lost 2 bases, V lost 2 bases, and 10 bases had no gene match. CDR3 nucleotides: TGTGCCAGCTCACCAAGGGGTCGAACTAGCGACACAGATACGCAGTATTTT. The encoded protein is CASSPRGRTSDTDTQYF. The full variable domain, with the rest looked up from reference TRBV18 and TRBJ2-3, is NAGVMQNPRHLVRRRGQEARLRCSPMKGHSHVYWYRQLPEEGLKFMVYLQKENIIDESGMPKERFSAEFPKEGPSILRIQQVVRGDSAAYFCASSPRGRTSDTDTQYFGPGTRLTVL.

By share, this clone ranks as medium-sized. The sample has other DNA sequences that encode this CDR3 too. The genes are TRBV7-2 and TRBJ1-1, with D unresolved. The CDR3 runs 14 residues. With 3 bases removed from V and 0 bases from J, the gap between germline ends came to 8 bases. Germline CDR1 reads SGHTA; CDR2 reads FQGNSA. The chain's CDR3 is CASSFGMLNTEAFF. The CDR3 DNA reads TGTGCCAGCAGCTTCGGGATGTTGAACACTGAAGCTTTCTTT.

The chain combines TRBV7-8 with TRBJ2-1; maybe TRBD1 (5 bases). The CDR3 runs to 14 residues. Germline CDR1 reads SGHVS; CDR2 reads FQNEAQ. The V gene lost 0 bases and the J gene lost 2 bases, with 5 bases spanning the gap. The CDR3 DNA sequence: TGTGCCAGCAGCTTAGCGGGGCCCTACAATGAGCAGTTCTTC. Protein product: CASSLAGPYNEQFF. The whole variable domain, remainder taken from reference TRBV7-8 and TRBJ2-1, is GAGVSQSPRYKVAKRGQDVALRCDPISGHVSLFWYQQALGQGPEFLTYFQNEAQLDKSGLPSDRFFAERPEGSVSTLKIQRTQQEDSAVYLCASSLAGPYNEQFFGPGTRLTVL.

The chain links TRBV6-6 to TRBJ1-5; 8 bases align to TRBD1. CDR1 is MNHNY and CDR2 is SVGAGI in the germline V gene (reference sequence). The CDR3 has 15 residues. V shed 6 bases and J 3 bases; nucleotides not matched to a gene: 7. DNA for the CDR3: TGTGCCAGCAGACAGGGGGACAGACTCAATCAGCCCCAGCATTTT. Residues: CASRQGDRLNQPQHF.

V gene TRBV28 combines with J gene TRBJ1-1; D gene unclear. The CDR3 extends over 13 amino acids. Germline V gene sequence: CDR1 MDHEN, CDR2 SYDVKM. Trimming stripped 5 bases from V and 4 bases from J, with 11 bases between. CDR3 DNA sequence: TGTGCCAGCAGTCCCCACGGGGTCACTGAAGCTTTCTTT. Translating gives CASSPHGVTEAFF.

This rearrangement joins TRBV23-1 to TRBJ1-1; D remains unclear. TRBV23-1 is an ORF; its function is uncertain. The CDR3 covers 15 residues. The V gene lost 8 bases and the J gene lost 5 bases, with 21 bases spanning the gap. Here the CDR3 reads CASPGRIGPYTEAFF. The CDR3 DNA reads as TGCGCCAGCCCGGGGAGGATTGGCCCTTATACTGAAGCTTTCTTT.